Listed below are T cell receptor beta chains from one sample, sequenced in a study of blood T cell repertoires in COVID-19. The assay was immunoSEQ multiplex PCR, and TCRdb's table has in-frame clones only and misses some. The repertoire holds 120,000 to 150,000 clones, with around four fifths as singletons. Sequencing was done on a sample of PBMCs or T cells enriched from blood (not recorded which). These receptor sequences come from a middle-aged woman who had recovered from COVID-19. Each CDR3 is given with its conserved first and last residue. Each record gives: clone size, J gene, D gene, V gene, CDR3 protein, CDR3 DNA. D genes are given only for firm matches. A row's size may be missing; if present it is once, few, many or a size class.

clone size: NA
J gene: TRBJ2-7
D gene: TRBD2
V gene: TRBV6-5
CDR3 protein: CASRGTSGVDEQYF
CDR3 DNA: TGTGCCAGCAGGGGGACTAGCGGGGTGGACGAGCAGTACTTC

clone size: NA
J gene: TRBJ1-6
D gene: TRBD1
V gene: TRBV4-1
CDR3 protein: CASSQGEGASYNSPLHF
CDR3 DNA: TGCGCCAGCAGCCAAGGTGAGGGGGCGTCCTATAATTCACCCCTCCACTTT

clone size: NA
J gene: TRBJ1-6
D gene: TRBD1
V gene: TRBV9
CDR3 protein: CASSDLDRGVSSPLHF
CDR3 DNA: TGTGCCAGCAGCGACCTAGACAGGGGAGTAAGTTCACCCCTCCACTTT

clone size: NA
J gene: TRBJ2-2
D gene: TRBD2
V gene: TRBV30
CDR3 protein: CARSPPGGTNTGELFF
CDR3 DNA: TGTGCCCGGAGCCCCCCCGGGGGGACGAACACCGGGGAGCTGTTTTTT

clone size: NA
J gene: TRBJ2-4
D gene: TRBD2
V gene: TRBV19
CDR3 protein: CASSIGTSPLAKNIQYF
CDR3 DNA: TGTGCCAGTAGTATCGGGACTAGCCCCTTAGCCAAAAACATTCAGTACTTC

clone size: NA
J gene: TRBJ2-7
D gene: NA
V gene: TRBV15
CDR3 protein: CATSRDMSSYEQYF
CDR3 DNA: TGTGCCACCAGCAGAGATATGAGCTCCTACGAGCAGTACTTC

clone size: NA
J gene: TRBJ1-5
D gene: TRBD1
V gene: TRBV6-1
CDR3 protein: CASSAAGGNGNQPQHF
CDR3 DNA: TGTGCCAGCAGTGCGGCAGGGGGCAACGGCAATCAGCCCCAGCATTTT

clone size: NA
J gene: TRBJ2-1
D gene: TRBD2
V gene: TRBV2
CDR3 protein: CASSKDLGLAGQEQFF
CDR3 DNA: TGTGCCAGCAGTAAGGATTTGGGACTAGCGGGCCAAGAGCAGTTCTTC

clone size: NA
J gene: TRBJ1-2
D gene: NA
V gene: TRBV7-6
CDR3 protein: CASSPGGGEANYGYTF
CDR3 DNA: TGTGCCAGCAGCCCCGGTGGAGGCGAAGCTAACTATGGCTACACCTTC

clone size: NA
J gene: TRBJ2-7
D gene: NA
V gene: TRBV12-3/TRBV12-4
CDR3 protein: CATAGASVGEQYF
CDR3 DNA: TGTGCCACCGCGGGCGCTTCCGTTGGCGAGCAGTACTTC

clone size: NA
J gene: TRBJ2-2
D gene: TRBD2
V gene: TRBV5-1
CDR3 protein: CASSPGLAGGTGELFF
CDR3 DNA: TGCGCCAGCAGCCCAGGACTAGCGGGGGGCACCGGGGAGCTGTTTTTT

clone size: NA
J gene: TRBJ1-2
D gene: NA
V gene: TRBV14
CDR3 protein: CASSQDRSSYGYTF
CDR3 DNA: TGTGCCAGCAGCCAAGACAGATCAAGCTATGGCTACACCTTC

clone size: NA
J gene: TRBJ1-1
D gene: NA
V gene: TRBV11-1
CDR3 protein: CASSLSGNTEAFF
CDR3 DNA: TGTGCCAGCAGCTTATCAGGGAACACTGAAGCTTTCTTT

clone size: NA
J gene: TRBJ1-2
D gene: NA
V gene: TRBV19
CDR3 protein: CASSIKTGPGYGYTF
CDR3 DNA: TGTGCCAGTAGTATAAAAACAGGGCCAGGATATGGCTACACCTTC

clone size: NA
J gene: TRBJ1-1
D gene: NA
V gene: TRBV5-1
CDR3 protein: CASSLAQGIMNTEAFF
CDR3 DNA: TGCGCCAGCAGCTTGGCGCAGGGTATTATGAACACTGAAGCTTTCTTT

clone size: few
J gene: TRBJ1-5
D gene: TRBD1
V gene: TRBV19
CDR3 protein: CASSSDRVNQPQHF
CDR3 DNA: TGTGCCAGTAGTTCCGACAGGGTCAATCAGCCCCAGCATTTT

clone size: once
J gene: TRBJ1-6
D gene: TRBD1
V gene: TRBV5-1
CDR3 protein: CASTRTGSSYNSPLHF
CDR3 DNA: TGCGCCAGCACCAGGACAGGGAGCTCCTATAATTCACCCCTCCACTTT

clone size: NA
J gene: TRBJ2-3
D gene: TRBD2
V gene: TRBV24-1
CDR3 protein: CATSDPTAGVPDTQYF
CDR3 DNA: TGTGCCACCAGTGACCCCACCGCGGGAGTACCCGATACGCAGTATTTT

clone size: NA
J gene: TRBJ2-7
D gene: TRBD2
V gene: TRBV11-1
CDR3 protein: CASSLEAGGSYEQYF
CDR3 DNA: TGTGCCAGCAGCTTGGAAGCGGGAGGGTCCTACGAGCAGTACTTC

clone size: NA
J gene: TRBJ1-5
D gene: TRBD1
V gene: TRBV15
CDR3 protein: CATSRTMGQGGNQPQHF
CDR3 DNA: TGTGCCACCAGCAGAACTATGGGACAGGGGGGCAATCAGCCCCAGCATTTT

clone size: few
J gene: TRBJ1-4
D gene: TRBD1
V gene: TRBV5-4
CDR3 protein: CASSTRQGVNEKLFF
CDR3 DNA: TGTGCCAGCAGCACCCGACAGGGGGTTAATGAAAAACTGTTTTTT

clone size: once
J gene: TRBJ1-2
D gene: NA
V gene: TRBV9
CDR3 protein: CASSARTDQLYTF
CDR3 DNA: TGTGCCAGCAGCGCAAGGACAGATCAACTCTACACCTTC

clone size: NA
J gene: TRBJ1-1
D gene: TRBD1
V gene: TRBV6-5
CDR3 protein: CASSDGGGARTEAFF
CDR3 DNA: TGTGCCAGCAGCGACGGAGGGGGCGCGAGGACTGAAGCTTTCTTT

clone size: NA
J gene: TRBJ1-6
D gene: NA
V gene: TRBV4-1
CDR3 protein: CASSQGQAYNSPLHF
CDR3 DNA: TGCGCCAGCAGCCAAGGACAGGCCTATAATTCACCCCTCCACTTT

clone size: few
J gene: TRBJ1-1
D gene: NA
V gene: TRBV18
CDR3 protein: CASSRQGIPEAFF
CDR3 DNA: TGTGCCAGCTCTCGCCAGGGGATCCCTGAAGCTTTCTTT

clone size: NA
J gene: TRBJ2-5
D gene: TRBD2
V gene: TRBV7-9
CDR3 protein: CASSRGTSQETQYF
CDR3 DNA: TGTGCCAGCAGCCGAGGGACTAGTCAAGAGACCCAGTACTTC

clone size: NA
J gene: TRBJ1-2
D gene: TRBD1
V gene: TRBV4-2
CDR3 protein: CASSQDSQGGFGGYTF
CDR3 DNA: TGTGCCAGCAGCCAAGATTCCCAAGGGGGCTTTGGTGGCTACACCTTC

clone size: once
J gene: TRBJ1-1
D gene: NA
V gene: TRBV6-5
CDR3 protein: CASRWRVNTEAFF
CDR3 DNA: TGTGCCAGCAGGTGGAGAGTGAACACTGAAGCTTTCTTT

clone size: NA
J gene: TRBJ2-1
D gene: TRBD2
V gene: TRBV3-1/TRBV3-2
CDR3 protein: CASSQDGPLAGGDEQFF
CDR3 DNA: TGTGCCAGCAGCCAAGATGGTCCACTAGCGGGAGGAGATGAGCAGTTCTTC

clone size: NA
J gene: TRBJ2-7
D gene: NA
V gene: TRBV9
CDR3 protein: CASGRQDYEQYF
CDR3 DNA: TGTGCCAGCGGCCGGCAGGACTACGAGCAGTACTTC

clone size: NA
J gene: TRBJ1-6
D gene: TRBD1
V gene: TRBV2
CDR3 protein: CASNRQGRLDSPLHF
CDR3 DNA: TGTGCCAGCAACCGACAGGGGAGATTGGATTCACCCCTCCACTTT

clone size: once
J gene: TRBJ2-1
D gene: TRBD2
V gene: TRBV18
CDR3 protein: CASSQTTSGDEQFF
CDR3 DNA: TGTGCCAGCTCACAAACGACTAGCGGGGATGAGCAGTTCTTC

clone size: few
J gene: TRBJ1-2
D gene: TRBD1
V gene: TRBV13
CDR3 protein: CASSSTGEGYGYTF
CDR3 DNA: TGTGCCAGCAGCTCGACAGGGGAGGGCTATGGCTACACCTTC

clone size: NA
J gene: TRBJ2-7
D gene: NA
V gene: TRBV19
CDR3 protein: CASSIKPTGVEPYEQYF
CDR3 DNA: TGTGCCAGTAGTATCAAGCCCACAGGCGTCGAGCCCTACGAGCAGTACTTC

clone size: NA
J gene: TRBJ2-7
D gene: NA
V gene: TRBV10-3
CDR3 protein: CAIGDFSNEQYF
CDR3 DNA: TGTGCCATCGGGGACTTCTCTAACGAGCAGTACTTC

clone size: NA
J gene: TRBJ2-7
D gene: NA
V gene: TRBV7-9
CDR3 protein: CASSSSAGAAEQYF
CDR3 DNA: TGTGCCAGCAGTTCTAGCGCCGGGGCGGCAGAGCAGTACTTC

clone size: NA
J gene: TRBJ1-4
D gene: NA
V gene: TRBV23-1
CDR3 protein: CASSQSWGPDEKLFF
CDR3 DNA: TGCGCCAGCAGTCAATCGTGGGGGCCTGATGAAAAACTGTTTTTT

clone size: NA
J gene: TRBJ1-5
D gene: NA
V gene: TRBV6-5
CDR3 protein: CASSSSRGGQPQHF
CDR3 DNA: TGTGCCAGCAGTTCCTCCCGGGGGGGTCAGCCCCAGCATTTT

clone size: NA
J gene: TRBJ1-1
D gene: TRBD1
V gene: TRBV3-1/TRBV3-2
CDR3 protein: CASSYRGGGTEAFF
CDR3 DNA: TGTGCCAGCAGCTACAGGGGCGGTGGCACTGAAGCTTTCTTT

clone size: NA
J gene: TRBJ1-2
D gene: TRBD1
V gene: TRBV27
CDR3 protein: CASGQGRGYGYTF
CDR3 DNA: TGTGCCAGCGGACAGGGACGGGGCTATGGCTACACCTTC

clone size: NA
J gene: TRBJ2-1
D gene: NA
V gene: TRBV19
CDR3 protein: CASKVGGNFNEQFF
CDR3 DNA: TGTGCCAGTAAAGTGGGAGGTAACTTCAATGAGCAGTTCTTC

clone size: NA
J gene: TRBJ1-3
D gene: TRBD1
V gene: TRBV19
CDR3 protein: CASNQGGSGNTIYF
CDR3 DNA: TGTGCCAGTAACCAGGGGGGATCTGGAAACACCATATATTTT

clone size: once
J gene: TRBJ1-1
D gene: NA
V gene: TRBV5-1
CDR3 protein: CASSLDRPFGTEAFF
CDR3 DNA: TGCGCCAGCAGCTTGGACAGGCCTTTTGGCACTGAAGCTTTCTTT

clone size: many
J gene: TRBJ1-2
D gene: TRBD1
V gene: TRBV7-8
CDR3 protein: CASSRRTGGANYGYTF
CDR3 DNA: TGTGCCAGCAGCCGACGGACAGGGGGCGCGAACTATGGCTACACCTTC

clone size: NA
J gene: TRBJ1-4
D gene: NA
V gene: TRBV3-1/TRBV3-2
CDR3 protein: CASGGSTPNEKLFF
CDR3 DNA: TGTGCCAGCGGTGGTTCGACTCCGAATGAAAAACTGTTTTTT